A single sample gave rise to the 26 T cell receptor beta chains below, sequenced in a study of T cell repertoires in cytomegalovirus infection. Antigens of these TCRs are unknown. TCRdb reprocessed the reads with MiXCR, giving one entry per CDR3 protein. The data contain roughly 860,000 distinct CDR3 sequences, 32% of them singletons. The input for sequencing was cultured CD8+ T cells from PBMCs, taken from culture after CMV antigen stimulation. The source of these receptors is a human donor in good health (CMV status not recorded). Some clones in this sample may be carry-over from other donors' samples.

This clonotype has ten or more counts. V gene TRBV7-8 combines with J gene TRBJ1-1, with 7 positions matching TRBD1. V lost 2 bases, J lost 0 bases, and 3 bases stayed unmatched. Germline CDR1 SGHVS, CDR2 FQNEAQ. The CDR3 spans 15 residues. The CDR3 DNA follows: TGTGCCAGCAGCTTAAAGGGGACAGTGAACACTGAAGCTTTCTTT. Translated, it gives CASSLKGTVNTEAFF.

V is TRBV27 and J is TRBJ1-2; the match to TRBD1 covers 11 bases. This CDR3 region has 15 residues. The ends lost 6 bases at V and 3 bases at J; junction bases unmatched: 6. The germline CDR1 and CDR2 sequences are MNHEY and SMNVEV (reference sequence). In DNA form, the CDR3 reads TGTGCCAGCAGCATTGGGACAGGGGGGGACTATGGCTACACCTTC. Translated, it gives CASSIGTGGDYGYTF.

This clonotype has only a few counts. The CDR3: CASSLLGHRPRLLNTEAFF. The CDR3 DNA reads as TGTGCCAGCAGCTTATTGGGACACCGACCTAGACTTTTAAACACTGAAGCTTTCTTT. The V and J genes are TRBV7-6 and TRBJ1-1, with D possibly matching TRBD1 (6 bases). Trimming took off 2 bases at V and 2 bases at J, with 24 bases between the two ends. Germline V gene sequence: CDR1 SGHVS, CDR2 FNYEAQ. CDR3 length: 19 residues.

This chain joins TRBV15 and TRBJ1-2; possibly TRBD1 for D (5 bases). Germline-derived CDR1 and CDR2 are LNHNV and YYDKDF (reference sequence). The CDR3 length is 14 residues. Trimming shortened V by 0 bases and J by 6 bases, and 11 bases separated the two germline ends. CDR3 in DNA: TGTGCCACCAGCAGAGAGGTTTCCAGGGATGGCTACACCTTC. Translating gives CATSREVSRDGYTF.

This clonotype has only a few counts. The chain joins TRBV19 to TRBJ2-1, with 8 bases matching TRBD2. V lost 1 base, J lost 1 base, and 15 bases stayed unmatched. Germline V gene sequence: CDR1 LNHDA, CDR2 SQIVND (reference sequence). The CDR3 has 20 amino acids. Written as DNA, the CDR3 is TGTGCCAGTAGTATAGGATCGGGGGGGCAATGGGACCTTTCCTACAATGAGCAGTTCTTC. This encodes CASSIGSGGQWDLSYNEQFF.

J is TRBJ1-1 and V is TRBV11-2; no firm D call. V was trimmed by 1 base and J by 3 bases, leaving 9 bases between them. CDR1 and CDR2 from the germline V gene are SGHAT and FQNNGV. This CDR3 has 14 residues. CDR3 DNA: TGTGCCAGCAGCTTAGTCTTTCGGGACACTGAAGCTTTCTTT. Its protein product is CASSLVFRDTEAFF.

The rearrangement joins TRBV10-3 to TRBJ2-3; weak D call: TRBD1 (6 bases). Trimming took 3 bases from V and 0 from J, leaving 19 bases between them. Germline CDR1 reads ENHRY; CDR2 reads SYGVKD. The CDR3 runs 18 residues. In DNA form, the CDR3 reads TGTGCCATCAGTGATTGGGACATAGGCGGCCTTAGCACAGATACGCAGTATTTT. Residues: CAISDWDIGGLSTDTQYF.

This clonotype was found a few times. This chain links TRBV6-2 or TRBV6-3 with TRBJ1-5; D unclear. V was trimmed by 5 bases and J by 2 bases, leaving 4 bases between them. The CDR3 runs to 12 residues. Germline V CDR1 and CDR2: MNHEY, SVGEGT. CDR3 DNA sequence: TGTGCCAGCAGTCACGGCAATCAGCCCCAGCATTTT. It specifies CASSHGNQPQHF.

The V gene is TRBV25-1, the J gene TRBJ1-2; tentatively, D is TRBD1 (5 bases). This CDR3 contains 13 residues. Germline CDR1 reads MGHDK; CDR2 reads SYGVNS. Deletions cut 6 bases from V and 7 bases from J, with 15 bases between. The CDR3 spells CASSGGRRAGYTF. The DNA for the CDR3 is TGTGCCAGCAGCGGGGGACGGCGAGCTGGCTACACCTTC.

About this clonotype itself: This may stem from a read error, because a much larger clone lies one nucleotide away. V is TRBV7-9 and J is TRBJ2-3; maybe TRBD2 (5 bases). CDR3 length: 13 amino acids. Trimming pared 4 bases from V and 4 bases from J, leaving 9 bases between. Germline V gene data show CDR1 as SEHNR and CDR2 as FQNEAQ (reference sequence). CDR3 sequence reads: CASSWGSADTQYF. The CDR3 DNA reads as TGTGCCAGCAGCTGGGGTAGCGCAGATACGCAGTATTTT. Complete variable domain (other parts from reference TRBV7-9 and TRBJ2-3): DTGVSQNPRHKITKRGQNVTFRCDPISEHNRLYWYRQTLGQGPEFLTYFQNEAQLEKSRLLSDRFSAERPKGSFSTLEIQRTEQGDSAMYLCASSWGSADTQYFGPGTRLTVL.

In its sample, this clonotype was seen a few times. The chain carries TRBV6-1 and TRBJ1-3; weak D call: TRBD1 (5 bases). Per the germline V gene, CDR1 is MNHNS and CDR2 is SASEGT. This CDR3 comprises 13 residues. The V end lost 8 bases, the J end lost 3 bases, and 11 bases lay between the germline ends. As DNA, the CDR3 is TGTGCCAGCGGTGGGGGAAGTGGAAACACCATATATTTT. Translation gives CASGGGSGNTIYF.

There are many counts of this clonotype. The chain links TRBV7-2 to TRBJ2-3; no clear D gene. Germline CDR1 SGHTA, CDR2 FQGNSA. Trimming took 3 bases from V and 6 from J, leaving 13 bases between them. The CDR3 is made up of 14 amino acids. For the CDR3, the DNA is TGTGCCAGCAGCTTGGGTCCATATTCGGATACGCAGTATTTT. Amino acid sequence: CASSLGPYSDTQYF.

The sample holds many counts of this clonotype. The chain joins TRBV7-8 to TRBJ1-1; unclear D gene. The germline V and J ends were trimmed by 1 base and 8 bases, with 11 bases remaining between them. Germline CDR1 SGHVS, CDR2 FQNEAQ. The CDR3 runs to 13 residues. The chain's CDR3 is CASSLGRRQEAFF. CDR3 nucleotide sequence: TGTGCCAGCAGCTTAGGTAGACGCCAAGAAGCTTTCTTT.

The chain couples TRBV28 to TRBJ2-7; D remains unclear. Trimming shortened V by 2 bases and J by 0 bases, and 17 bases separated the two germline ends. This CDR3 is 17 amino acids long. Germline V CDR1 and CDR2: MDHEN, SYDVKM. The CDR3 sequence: CASSLGVVKEYSYEQYF. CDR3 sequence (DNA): TGTGCCAGCAGTTTAGGGGTGGTTAAGGAATACTCCTACGAGCAGTACTTC.

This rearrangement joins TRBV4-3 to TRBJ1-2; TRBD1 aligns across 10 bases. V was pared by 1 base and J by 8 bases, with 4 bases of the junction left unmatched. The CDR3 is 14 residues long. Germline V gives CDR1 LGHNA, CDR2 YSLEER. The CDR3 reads CASSQVGTGVGYTF. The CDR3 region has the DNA TGCGCCAGCAGCCAAGTTGGGACAGGGGTCGGCTACACCTTC.

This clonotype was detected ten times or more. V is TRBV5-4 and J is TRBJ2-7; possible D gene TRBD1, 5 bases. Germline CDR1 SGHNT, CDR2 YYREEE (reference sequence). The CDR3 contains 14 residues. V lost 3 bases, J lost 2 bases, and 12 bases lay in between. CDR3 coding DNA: TGTGCCAGCAGCTCAGACAGCCTAACCTACGAGCAGTACTTC. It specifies CASSSDSLTYEQYF.

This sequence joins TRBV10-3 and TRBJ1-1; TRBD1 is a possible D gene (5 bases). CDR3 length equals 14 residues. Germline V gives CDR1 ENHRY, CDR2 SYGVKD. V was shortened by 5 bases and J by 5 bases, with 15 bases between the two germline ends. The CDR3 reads CAISLDGAVTEAFF. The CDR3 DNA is TGTGCCATCAGTCTGGACGGGGCAGTTACTGAAGCTTTCTTT.

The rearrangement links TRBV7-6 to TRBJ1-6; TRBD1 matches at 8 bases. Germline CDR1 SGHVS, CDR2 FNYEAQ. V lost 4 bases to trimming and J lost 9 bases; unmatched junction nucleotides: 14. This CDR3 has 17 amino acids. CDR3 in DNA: TGTGCCAGCAGCTCCGGACAGGGTACGCGGCATGGTTCACCCCTCCACTTT. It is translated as CASSSGQGTRHGSPLHF. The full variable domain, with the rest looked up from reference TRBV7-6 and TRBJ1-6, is GAGVSQSPRYKVTKRGQDVALRCDPISGHVSLYWYRQALGQGPEFLTYFNYEAQQDKSGLPNDRFSAERPEGSISTLTIQRTEQRDSAMYRCASSSGQGTRHGSPLHFGNGTRLTVT.

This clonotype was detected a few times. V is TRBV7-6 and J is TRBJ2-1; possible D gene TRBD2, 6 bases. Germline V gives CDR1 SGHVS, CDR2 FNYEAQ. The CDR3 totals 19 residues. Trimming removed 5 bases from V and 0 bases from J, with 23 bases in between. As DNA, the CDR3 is TGTGCCAGCAGCGGGTGGGGCGGGGTCCGTTCCAGCTCCTACAATGAGCAGTTCTTC. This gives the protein CASSGWGGVRSSSYNEQFF.

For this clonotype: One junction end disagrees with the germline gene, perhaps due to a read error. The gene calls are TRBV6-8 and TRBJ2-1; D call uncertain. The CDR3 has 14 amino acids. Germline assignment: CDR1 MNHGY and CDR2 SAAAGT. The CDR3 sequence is CVSRPVTGYNEQFF. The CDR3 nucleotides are TGTGTCAGCAGACCCGTTACCGGGTACAATGAGCAGTTCTTC.

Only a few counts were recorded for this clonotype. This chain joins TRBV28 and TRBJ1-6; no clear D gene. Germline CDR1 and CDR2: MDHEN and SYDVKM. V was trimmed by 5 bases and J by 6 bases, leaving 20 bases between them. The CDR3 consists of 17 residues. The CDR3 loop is CASSPFAAKHFNSPLHF. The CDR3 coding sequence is TGTGCCAGCAGTCCTTTTGCCGCGAAGCATTTTAATTCACCCCTCCACTTT.

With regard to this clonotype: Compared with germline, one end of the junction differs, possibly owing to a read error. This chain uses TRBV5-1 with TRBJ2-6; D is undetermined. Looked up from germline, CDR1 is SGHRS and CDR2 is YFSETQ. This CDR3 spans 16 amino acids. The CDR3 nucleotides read TGCGCCAGCAGTTTGGATACAGACTCTGGGGCCAACGTCCTGACTTTC. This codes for CASSLDTDSGANVLTF.

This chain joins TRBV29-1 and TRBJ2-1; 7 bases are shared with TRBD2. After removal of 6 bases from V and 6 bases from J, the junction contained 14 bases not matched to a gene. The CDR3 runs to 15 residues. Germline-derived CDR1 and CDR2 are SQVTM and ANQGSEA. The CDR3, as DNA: TGCAGCGTGTTGTTCCGGGACTACGGGCCCAATGAGCAGTTCTTC. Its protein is CSVLFRDYGPNEQFF.

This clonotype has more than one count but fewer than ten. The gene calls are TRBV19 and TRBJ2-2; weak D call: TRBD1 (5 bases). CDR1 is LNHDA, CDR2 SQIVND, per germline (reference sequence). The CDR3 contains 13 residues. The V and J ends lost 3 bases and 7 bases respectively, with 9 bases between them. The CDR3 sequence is CASSIKGYGELFF. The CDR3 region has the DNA TGTGCCAGTAGTATCAAGGGGTACGGGGAGCTGTTTTTT.

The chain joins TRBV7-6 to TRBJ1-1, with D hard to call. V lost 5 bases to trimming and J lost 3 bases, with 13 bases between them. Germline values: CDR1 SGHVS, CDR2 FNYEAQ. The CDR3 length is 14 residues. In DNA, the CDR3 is TGTGCCAGCAGCGCCCCTGTGAGGGACACTGAAGCTTTCTTT. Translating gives CASSAPVRDTEAFF.

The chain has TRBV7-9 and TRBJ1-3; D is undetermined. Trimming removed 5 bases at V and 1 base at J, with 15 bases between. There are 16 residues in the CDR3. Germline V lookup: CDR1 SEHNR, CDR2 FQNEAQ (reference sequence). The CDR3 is CASSTDRSPSGNTIYF. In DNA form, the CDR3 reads TGTGCCAGCAGCACCGACCGGAGCCCATCTGGAAACACCATATATTTT.